The sequence of this T cell receptor beta chain was determined in a study of blood T cell repertoires in COVID-19. CDR3 length: 15 residues. V was clipped by 4 bases and J by 8 bases, with 19 bases between them. The V gene's germline CDR1 is SGDLS and CDR2 YYNGEE. TCRdb's copy holds only in-frame clones and misses some; the assay was immunoSEQ multiplex PCR. The repertoire holds more than 15,000 clones, with nearly 90% as singletons. V is TRBV9 and J is TRBJ2-1; TRBD2 is a possible D gene (6 bases). Material for sequencing was peripheral blood. This TCR derives from a human donor with active COVID-19. The donor label of this sample is uncertain. CDR3 residues: CASSPGTDSTDEQFF. The CDR3 DNA follows: TGTGCCAGCAGCCCTGGGACTGACTCTACGGATGAGCAGTTCTTC.